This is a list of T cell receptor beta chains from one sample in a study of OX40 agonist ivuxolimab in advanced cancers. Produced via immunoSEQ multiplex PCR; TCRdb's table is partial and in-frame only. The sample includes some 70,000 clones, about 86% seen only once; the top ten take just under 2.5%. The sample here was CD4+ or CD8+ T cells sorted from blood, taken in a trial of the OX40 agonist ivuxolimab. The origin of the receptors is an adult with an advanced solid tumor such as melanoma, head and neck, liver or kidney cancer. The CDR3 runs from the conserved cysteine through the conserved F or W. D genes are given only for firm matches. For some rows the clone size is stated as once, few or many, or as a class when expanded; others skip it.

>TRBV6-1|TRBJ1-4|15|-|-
CASSGRGSGNEKLFF
TGTGCCAGCAGTGGGAGGGGATCCGGTAATGAAAAACTGTTTTTT
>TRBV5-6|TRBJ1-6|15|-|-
CASSLGTGRGSPLHF
TGTGCCAGCAGCTTGGGTACAGGGAGAGGCTCACCCCTCCACTTT
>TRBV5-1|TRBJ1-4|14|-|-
CASSGGLSNEKLFF
TGCGCCAGCAGTGGAGGGCTGTCTAATGAAAAACTGTTTTTT
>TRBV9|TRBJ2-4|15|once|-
CASSVRQEGPSVQYF
TGTGCCAGCAGCGTTAGACAGGAAGGGCCGTCGGTTCAGTACTTC
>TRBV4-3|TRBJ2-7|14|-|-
CASSPAATSYEQYF
TGCGCCAGCAGCCCGGCGGCGACCTCCTACGAGCAGTACTTC
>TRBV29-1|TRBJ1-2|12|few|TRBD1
CSGGQGDYGYTF
TGCAGCGGTGGACAGGGTGACTATGGCTACACCTTC
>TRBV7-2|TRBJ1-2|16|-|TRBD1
CASSLVMGQGDYGYTF
TGTGCCAGCAGCTTAGTGATGGGACAGGGGGACTATGGCTACACCTTC
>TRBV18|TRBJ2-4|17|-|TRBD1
CASSPPGTGYAKNIQYF
TGTGCCAGCTCACCACCCGGGACAGGGTACGCCAAAAACATTCAGTACTTC
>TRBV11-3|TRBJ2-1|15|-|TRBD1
CASSFGAGGAYEQFF
TGTGCCAGCAGCTTCGGAGCAGGGGGTGCATATGAGCAGTTCTTC
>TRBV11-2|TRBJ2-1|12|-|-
CASSRTSNEQFF
TGTGCCAGCAGCCGGACCTCCAATGAGCAGTTCTTC
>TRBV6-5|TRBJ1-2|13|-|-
CASSSGLNYGYTF
TGTGCCAGCAGTTCCGGACTTAACTATGGCTACACCTTC
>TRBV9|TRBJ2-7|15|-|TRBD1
CASSSSGQGAHEQYF
TGTGCCAGCAGCTCGTCGGGACAGGGGGCCCACGAGCAGTACTTC
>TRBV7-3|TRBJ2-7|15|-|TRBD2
CASSLGLAGNYEQYF
TGTGCCAGCAGCTTGGGACTAGCGGGCAACTACGAGCAGTACTTC
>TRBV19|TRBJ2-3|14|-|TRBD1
CASRRGLETDTQYF
TGTGCCAGTAGGAGGGGGCTAGAGACAGATACGCAGTATTTT
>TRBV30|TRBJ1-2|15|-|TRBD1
CAWSVGGDSSYGYTF
TGTGCCTGGAGTGTGGGAGGGGACAGCTCCTATGGCTACACCTTC
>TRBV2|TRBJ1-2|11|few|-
CASSEGTDTTF
TGTGCCAGCAGCGAGGGGACGGATACAACCTTC
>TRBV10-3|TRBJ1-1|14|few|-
CAISRDGTNTEAFF
TGTGCCATCAGCAGAGACGGGACGAACACTGAAGCTTTCTTT
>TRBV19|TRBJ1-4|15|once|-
CASSIDRSGNEKLFF
TGTGCCAGTAGTATAGATCGCAGCGGAAATGAAAAACTGTTTTTT
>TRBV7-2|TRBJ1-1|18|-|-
CASSPIRGGGGKNTEAFF
TGTGCCAGCAGCCCCATACGGGGGGGCGGGGGGAAGAACACTGAAGCTTTCTTT
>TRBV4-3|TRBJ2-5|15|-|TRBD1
CASSLSGQGAQEQYF
TGCGCCAGCAGCCTATCGGGACAGGGGGCGCAAGAGCAGTACTTC
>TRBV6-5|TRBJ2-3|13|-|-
CASSLDWPDTQYF
TGTGCCAGCAGTTTGGACTGGCCGGATACGCAGTATTTT
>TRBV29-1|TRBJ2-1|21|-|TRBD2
CSVEPPLGSGRLLSSYNEQFF
TGCAGCGTTGAACCACCCCTGGGCAGCGGGAGGTTACTAAGCTCCTACAATGAGCAGTTCTTC
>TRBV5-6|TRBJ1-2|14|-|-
CASSLDRGGYGYTF
TGTGCCAGCAGCTTGGACAGAGGTGGCTATGGCTACACCTTC
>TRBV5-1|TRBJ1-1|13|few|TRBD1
CASTTGDNTEAFF
TGCGCCAGCACCACAGGGGATAACACTGAAGCTTTCTTT
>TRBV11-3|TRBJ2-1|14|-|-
CASSSTGDRNEQFF
TGTGCCAGCAGCTCGACAGGAGACCGCAATGAGCAGTTCTTC
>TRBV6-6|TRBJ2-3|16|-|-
CASRSPRGRATDTQYF
TGTGCCAGCAGATCCCCCAGGGGGAGGGCGACAGATACGCAGTATTTT
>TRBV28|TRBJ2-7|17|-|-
CASSTQGFLGSSYEQYF
TGTGCCAGCAGTACCCAAGGATTTCTGGGGAGCTCCTACGAGCAGTACTTC
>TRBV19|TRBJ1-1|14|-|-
CASSIGRLNTEAFF
TGTGCCAGTAGTATCGGCAGATTGAACACTGAAGCTTTCTTT
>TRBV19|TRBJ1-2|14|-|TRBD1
CASSIRDRGLGYTF
TGTGCCAGTAGTATACGGGACAGGGGGCTCGGCTACACCTTC
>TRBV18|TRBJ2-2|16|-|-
CASGTSNRTLPGELFF
TGTGCCAGCGGGACCTCGAACAGGACATTACCCGGGGAGCTGTTTTTT
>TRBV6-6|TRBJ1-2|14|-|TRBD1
CASSPGTGAYGYTF
TGTGCCAGCAGTCCGGGGACAGGGGCCTATGGCTACACCTTC
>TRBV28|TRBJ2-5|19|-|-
CASSSTLRLFGGLQETQYF
TGTGCCAGCAGTTCCACCCTTAGACTCTTCGGCGGGCTTCAAGAGACCCAGTACTTC
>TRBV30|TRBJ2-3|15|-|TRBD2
CAWSAGTSKTDTQYF
TGTGCCTGGAGTGCCGGGACTAGCAAAACAGATACGCAGTATTTT
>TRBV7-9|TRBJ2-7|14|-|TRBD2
CASRGLAGAYEQYF
TGTGCCAGCAGAGGACTAGCGGGAGCCTACGAGCAGTACTTC
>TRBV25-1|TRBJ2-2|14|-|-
CASSSGLNTGELFF
TGTGCCAGCAGTAGCGGACTAAACACCGGGGAGCTGTTTTTT
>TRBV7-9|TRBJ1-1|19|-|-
CASSSPTGMEYMVNTEAFF
TGTGCCAGCAGCTCTCCGACAGGAATGGAGTATATGGTGAACACTGAAGCTTTCTTT
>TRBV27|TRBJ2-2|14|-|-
CASSFTVLTGELFF
TGTGCCAGCAGTTTTACGGTTCTCACCGGGGAGCTGTTTTTT
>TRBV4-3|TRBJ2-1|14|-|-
CASSTTLRVGEQFF
TGCGCCAGCAGCACGACCCTGCGCGTCGGTGAGCAGTTCTTC
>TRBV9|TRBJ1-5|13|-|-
CASGGNSNQPQHF
TGTGCCAGCGGAGGAAATAGCAATCAGCCCCAGCATTTT
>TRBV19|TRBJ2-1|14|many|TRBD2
CASQRESSYNEQFF
TGTGCCAGCCAGCGGGAGAGCTCCTACAATGAGCAGTTCTTC
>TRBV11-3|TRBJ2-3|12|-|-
CASSLDGDTQYF
TGTGCCAGCAGCTTAGATGGGGATACGCAGTATTTT
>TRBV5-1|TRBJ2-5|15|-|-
CASRREEGFGETQYF
TGCGCCAGCAGAAGGGAGGAAGGTTTTGGGGAGACCCAGTACTTC
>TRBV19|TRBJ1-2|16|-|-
CASSIMATGGDYGYTF
TGTGCCAGTAGTATAATGGCCACGGGGGGAGACTATGGCTACACCTTC
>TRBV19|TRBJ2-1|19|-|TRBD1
CASSIRRTGSLSSYNEQFF
TGTGCCAGTAGCATTCGGAGGACAGGGTCATTGAGCTCCTACAATGAGCAGTTCTTC
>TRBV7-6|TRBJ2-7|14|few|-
CASSQQGQGGEQYF
TGTGCCAGCAGCCAACAAGGGCAGGGCGGCGAGCAGTACTTC
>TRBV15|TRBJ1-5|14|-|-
CARGRDCVNQPQHF
TGTGCCCGGGGCAGGGACTGCGTCAATCAGCCCCAGCATTTT
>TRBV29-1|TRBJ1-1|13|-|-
CSVTSLGGTEAFF
TGCAGCGTCACTTCCCTCGGGGGCACTGAAGCTTTCTTT
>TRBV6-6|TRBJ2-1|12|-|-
CASNEGYNEQFF
TGTGCCAGCAACGAGGGGTACAATGAGCAGTTCTTC
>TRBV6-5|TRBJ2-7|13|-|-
CASTLGYGYEQYF
TGTGCCAGCACCTTAGGGTACGGGTACGAGCAGTACTTC